This entry lists 26 T cell receptor beta chains sequenced from one sample in a study of blood T cells in healthy people across ages. Then a second PCR, running roughly 6 to 11 cycles, was carried out with a sample-barcoded 5' primer and a J-beta primer mix. TCRdb called the 5' RACE reads again in MiXCR, with one record for every CDR3 protein. The table lists more than 600,000 distinct CDR3 sequences, roughly 25% of them singletons. The same sample was also studied in work on T cells of mothers and their children.

Sequenced sample: blood. These receptor sequences come from a boy between 10 and 17 years old in good health.

This chain joins TRBV7-2 and TRBJ2-7, with a tentative D call TRBD1 (6 bases). CDR3 length: 15 amino acids. Trimming pared 5 bases from V and 1 base from J, leaving 15 bases between. The germline gives CDR1 SGHTA, CDR2 FQGNSA. CDR3 sequence: CASSVVVQGSYEQYF. DNA for the CDR3: TGTGCCAGCAGCGTAGTGGTACAGGGTTCCTACGAGCAGTACTTC.

This clonotype has a handful of counts. The junction and the germline gene differ at one end; a read error may be behind it. The chain couples TRBV20-1 to TRBJ2-1, with 8 nucleotides matching TRBD2. This CDR3 is built from 14 residues. Looked up from germline, CDR1 is DFQATT and CDR2 is SNEGSKA (reference sequence). Here the CDR3 DNA reads TGCAGTGCCCCGCCGGGGGGGGCGAGGGAGACCCAGCACTTC. Its protein is CSAPPGGARETQHF.

Note on this clonotype: The germline gene is not matched at one end of the junction; a read error may be the cause. The gene calls are TRBV19 and TRBJ1-1, with 8 bases fitting TRBD1. Looked up from germline, CDR1 is LNHDA and CDR2 is SQIVND (reference sequence). There are 14 residues in the CDR3. This chain's CDR3 is CASSHDRGETEAFF. The CDR3 DNA is TGCGCCAGTAGCCACGACAGGGGTGAAACTGAAGCTTTCTTT.

This clonotype was counted at least ten times. CDR3 DNA sequence: TGTGCCAGCAGTGATGGGACAGGGGGTTTAGAGACCCAGTACTTC. The encoded protein is CASSDGTGGLETQYF. The chain is built from TRBV6-1 and TRBJ2-5; 11 bases are a match to TRBD1. Germline V gene data show CDR1 as MNHNS and CDR2 as SASEGT. With 3 bases clipped from V and 4 bases from J, the junction kept 4 bases outside the gene matches. The CDR3 length is 15 residues.

The chain carries TRBV6-1 and TRBJ1-4; D remains unclear. The CDR3 contains 12 residues. Trimming left V 4 bases short and J 6 bases short, with 6 bases between. CDR1 and CDR2 from the germline V gene are MNHNS and SASEGT. The CDR3: CASSAYYEKLFF. The CDR3 DNA is TGTGCCAGCAGTGCATACTATGAAAAACTGTTTTTT.

The count of this clonotype is one. The J gene is TRBJ2-5, the V gene TRBV20-1; 8 positions agree with TRBD2. The ends lost 4 bases at V and 1 base at J; junction bases unmatched: 5. Per germline, CDR1 DFQATT and CDR2 SNEGSKA (reference sequence). This CDR3 is built from 14 residues. CDR3 amino acids: CSAKLAVGQETQYF. The CDR3 DNA sequence: TGCAGTGCTAAACTAGCGGTGGGCCAAGAGACCCAGTACTTC.

The chain carries TRBV6-1 and TRBJ2-5; 11 bases are shared with TRBD2. The CDR3 spans 18 residues. The germline gives CDR1 MNHNS, CDR2 SASEGT. V was pared by 2 bases and J by 2 bases, with 10 bases of the junction left unmatched. The CDR3 coding sequence is TGTGCCAGCAGTGAAATGGCAGGGCTAGCGGGAGGTCAAGAGACCCAGTACTTC. It is translated as CASSEMAGLAGGQETQYF.

The rearrangement uses TRBV25-1 and TRBJ1-1; tentative D call: TRBD1 (5 bases). V lost 7 bases and J 4 bases, leaving 16 bases between the germline ends. The CDR3 has 14 residues. The germline V gene has CDR1 MGHDK and CDR2 SYGVNS. CDR3 nucleotides: TGTGCCAGCACCCGATCTGGGGGTCTCACTGAAGCTTTCTTT. It is translated as CASTRSGGLTEAFF.

This sequence joins TRBV4-2 and TRBJ2-1; D is unclear. Trimming removed 0 bases from V and 10 bases from J, with 16 bases in between. This CDR3 is 15 amino acids long. Germline CDR1 LGHNA, CDR2 YNFKEQ. CDR3 region: CASSQDPLSNVEQFF. The CDR3 DNA follows: TGTGCCAGCAGCCAAGATCCGCTCTCCAATGTGGAGCAGTTCTTC.

The V gene is TRBV12-3 or TRBV12-4, the J gene TRBJ2-5, with no clear D. The J call may be mistaken, given a closer DNA end match to TRBJ2-7. The CDR3 covers 12 residues. The CDR3 region is CASGTEPYEQYF. The CDR3 DNA is TGTGCCAGCGGAACCGAACCCTACGAGCAGTACTTC.

Details on this clonotype: Since a much larger clone is just one base distant, this may be a read error. The chain joins TRBV20-1 to TRBJ2-5; TRBD2 matches 11 bases. The V gene's germline CDR1 is DFQATT and CDR2 SNEGSKA (reference sequence). This CDR3 is 13 amino acids long. Written as DNA, the CDR3 is TGCGGTGCCACTAGCGGGGGTCAAGAGACCCAGTACTTC. Translated: CGATSGGQETQYF.

V usage is TRBV7-2 and J usage is TRBJ2-2; no firm D call. The germline gives CDR1 SGHTA, CDR2 FQGNSA. There are 13 residues in the CDR3. Deletions cut 2 bases from V and 6 bases from J, with 7 bases between. The CDR3 region is CASSLFQAGELFF. The CDR3 DNA follows: TGTGCCAGCAGCTTATTCCAGGCCGGGGAGCTGTTTTTT.

This clonotype showed up just a few times. The CDR3 reads CASSSGTSGSITDTQYF. The DNA for the CDR3 is TGTGCCAGCAGCTCCGGGACTAGCGGGAGCATCACAGATACGCAGTATTTT. V is TRBV7-3 and J is TRBJ2-3; 14 nucleotides line up with TRBD2. The CDR3 length is 17 residues. V trimming: 4 bases; J trimming: 2 bases; junction bases outside the gene matches: 5. Germline V lookup: CDR1 SGHTA, CDR2 FQGTGA.

This clonotype was counted between two and nine times. The chain carries TRBV9 and TRBJ2-5, with 11 bases matching TRBD2. The DNA end lines up better with TRBJ2-1; the J call may be wrong. The germline V gene has CDR1 SGDLS and CDR2 YYNGEE. The CDR3 sequence is 14 residues long. The CDR3 bases are TGTGCCAGCAGCATTAGCGGGGGGGCGAATGAGCAGTTCTTC. Its translation is CASSISGGANEQFF.

This chain uses TRBV6-5 with TRBJ2-7; TRBD2 matches at 9 bases. The V gene end was trimmed by 7 bases and the J gene end by 6 bases; junction bases not matched to a gene: 10. This CDR3 region has 14 residues. Germline CDR1 MNHEY, CDR2 SVGAGI. The CDR3 DNA follows: TGTGCCAGCACCCGTAGCGGGAGCTCTTCCGAGCAGTACTTC. This sequence encodes CASTRSGSSSEQYF.

The chain couples TRBV10-3 to TRBJ2-7; the D gene is possibly TRBD2 (7 bases). CDR1 and CDR2 (germline): ENHRY, SYGVKD. CDR3 size: 13 residues. The V gene lost 8 bases and the J gene lost 2 bases, with 13 bases spanning the gap. The CDR3 sequence: CAIGGAEAYEQYF. The CDR3 nucleotides read TGTGCCATCGGGGGGGCAGAAGCCTACGAGCAGTACTTC.

This clonotype turned up a few times. This sequence joins TRBV7-3 and TRBJ2-2, with 7 nucleotides matching TRBD2. V gave up 1 base and J gave up 4 bases; unmatched junction bases: 6. This CDR3 has 16 amino acids. Germline CDR1 is SGHTA and CDR2 is FQGTGA. Here the CDR3 reads CASSLIGGGITGELFF. The CDR3 DNA reads as TGTGCCAGCAGCTTAATTGGCGGGGGTATCACCGGGGAGCTGTTTTTT.

The rearrangement links TRBV20-1 to TRBJ2-3; 12 positions match TRBD2. V shed 5 bases and J 2 bases; nucleotides not matched to a gene: 8. Germline-derived CDR1 and CDR2 are DFQATT and SNEGSKA (reference sequence). The CDR3 consists of 16 residues. CDR3 loop: CSAPTLAGGLTDTQYF. The CDR3 DNA sequence: TGCAGTGCTCCCACCCTAGCGGGGGGGCTCACAGATACGCAGTATTTT.

This sequence joins TRBV5-5 and TRBJ1-2, with D possibly being TRBD1 (6 bases). Germline loops: CDR1 SGHKS, CDR2 YYEKEE (reference sequence). Between the trimmed V and J ends, which lost 0 bases and 3 bases, there was a span of 9 bases. This CDR3 spans 14 amino acids. The CDR3 sequence: CASSLEQGYYGYTF. The CDR3 DNA is TGTGCCAGCAGCTTGGAGCAGGGGTACTATGGCTACACCTTC.

There are a few counts of this clonotype. The rearrangement joins TRBV6-6 to TRBJ1-2; a possible D gene is TRBD1 (5 bases). The germline V gene has CDR1 MNHNY and CDR2 SVGAGI (reference sequence). V was pared by 0 bases and J by 5 bases, with 16 bases between. The CDR3 runs 16 residues. Here the CDR3 DNA reads TGTGCCAGCAGTTACTCTGGGACCCCCGAAGGGTATGGCTACACCTTC. This sequence encodes CASSYSGTPEGYGYTF.

This clonotype has just a few counts. The CDR3 coding sequence is TGTGCCAGCAGCACCGGGTCTGGGAGGGGTGAAGCTTTCTTT. Its translation: CASSTGSGRGEAFF. This chain uses TRBV7-6 with TRBJ1-1; TRBD1 is a possible D gene (5 bases). This CDR3 region has 14 residues. The V gene lost 5 bases and the J gene lost 7 bases, with 17 bases spanning the gap. CDR1 is SGHVS and CDR2 is FNYEAQ in the germline V gene.

The gene calls are TRBV27 and TRBJ2-7, with TRBD1 matching over 9 bases. V was pared by 5 bases and J by 4 bases, with 9 bases of the junction left unmatched. CDR1 and CDR2 (germline): MNHEY, SMNVEV (reference sequence). The CDR3 sequence is 15 residues long. CDR3 amino acids: CASSPNRDRAYEQYF. In nucleotides, the CDR3 is TGTGCCAGCAGTCCCAATCGGGACAGGGCTTACGAGCAGTACTTC.

The chain has TRBV29-1 and TRBJ2-3; D perhaps matches TRBD1 (6 bases). The CDR3 is 16 residues long. V lost 7 bases and J lost 3, with 23 bases in between. Germline-derived CDR1 and CDR2 are SQVTM and ANQGSEA. The CDR3 bases are TGCAGCGCCGCTACCGGGACATCCAAAGGAACAGATACGCAGTATTTT. Protein: CSAATGTSKGTDTQYF.

The chain carries TRBV5-1 and TRBJ2-1, with 12 bases fitting TRBD2. Germline-derived CDR1 and CDR2 are SGHRS and YFSETQ. The V segment lost 3 bases and the J segment 0 bases; nucleotides outside the gene matches: 1. The CDR3 has 16 residues. CDR3 nucleotides: TGCGCCAGCAGCTGGACTAGCGGGATCTCCTACAATGAGCAGTTCTTC. Residues: CASSWTSGISYNEQFF.

The chain joins TRBV20-1 to TRBJ2-1; 7 bases align to TRBD2. The CDR3 is 13 amino acids. Looked up from germline, CDR1 is DFQATT and CDR2 is SNEGSKA (reference sequence). J lost 2 bases, V lost 3 bases, and 1 base had no gene match. CDR3 in DNA: TGCAGTGCTAGGAGCGGGACCTACAATGAGCAGTTCTTC. Its protein product is CSARSGTYNEQFF.

The chain uses TRBV3-1 and TRBJ2-3; no clear D gene. Germline lookup yields CDR1 LGHDT and CDR2 YNNKEL (reference sequence). The CDR3 sequence is 11 residues long. V was trimmed by 0 bases and J by 10 bases, leaving 5 bases between them. CDR3 region: CASSQEGPQYF. The CDR3 bases are TGTGCCAGCAGCCAAGAAGGTCCGCAGTATTTT.